The clone carrying this T cell receptor beta chain was picked up many times. Its antigen is not identified. V was clipped by 4 bases and J by 4 bases; unmatched bases: 5. The germline CDR1 and CDR2 sequences are DFQATT and SNEGSKA (reference sequence). CDR3 length equals 14 residues. A 5'RACE template-switching step, the method used to make TCR cDNA, added a universal primer site and UMIs. One entry per CDR3 protein, called by TCRdb with MiXCR from the 5' RACE reads. The repertoire has roughly 180,000 distinct CDR3 sequences, approximately 6% of them found once; the top ten carry roughly 3%. This specimen comes from a study of T cells after yellow fever vaccination. Whole-study findings and limits: There was a possibility that FACS-sorted repertoires contained abundant clonotypes contaminating from the bulk population. Most primary-vaccination clones reappeared after the booster (about 97% CD4, around 88% CD8). A weaker but faster secondary response was observed, peaking on day 5 versus 15.

The sample was CD4+ T cells sorted from PBMCs, taken on the day of the first yellow fever vaccination. The source of this sequence is a man between 18 and 29 years old who received the YFV17D yellow fever vaccine. V usage is TRBV20-1 and J usage is TRBJ2-3, with 10 nucleotides matching TRBD2. CDR3 coding DNA: TGCAGTGCTAAAGCGGGGGGGCCCGCAGATACGCAGTATTTT. This encodes CSAKAGGPADTQYF.